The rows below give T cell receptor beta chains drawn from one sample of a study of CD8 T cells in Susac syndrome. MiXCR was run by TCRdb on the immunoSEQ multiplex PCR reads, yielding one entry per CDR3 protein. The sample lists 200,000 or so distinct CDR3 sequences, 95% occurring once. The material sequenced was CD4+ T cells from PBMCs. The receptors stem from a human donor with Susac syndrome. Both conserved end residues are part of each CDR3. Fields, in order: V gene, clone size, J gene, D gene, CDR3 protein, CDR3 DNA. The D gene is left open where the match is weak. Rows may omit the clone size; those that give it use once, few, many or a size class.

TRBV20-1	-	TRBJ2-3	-	CSARLNGGGRTDTQYF	TGCAGTGCTAGGCTAAATGGGGGGGGCCGCACAGATACGCAGTATTTT
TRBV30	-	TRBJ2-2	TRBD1	CAWSRGQVNTGELFF	TGTGCCTGGAGCAGGGGGCAGGTGAACACCGGGGAGCTGTTTTTT
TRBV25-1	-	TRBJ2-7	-	CASSGLTPYEQYF	TGTGCCAGCAGTGGCCTTACCCCCTACGAGCAGTACTTC
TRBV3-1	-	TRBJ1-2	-	CASSQRTEGYTF	TGTGCCAGCAGCCAAAGGACAGAGGGCTACACCTTC
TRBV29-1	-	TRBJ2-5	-	CSAGTGKETQYF	TGCAGCGCCGGGACGGGGAAAGAGACCCAGTACTTC
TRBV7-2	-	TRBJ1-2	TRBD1	CASSFQGANYYGYTF	TGTGCCAGCAGCTTCCAGGGGGCCAACTACTATGGCTACACCTTC
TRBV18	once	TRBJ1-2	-	CASSPSPAGTYGYTF	TGTGCCAGCTCACCCTCCCCTGCGGGGACCTATGGCTACACCTTC
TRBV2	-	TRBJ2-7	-	CASSEIVSLLGEQYF	TGTGCCAGCAGTGAGATAGTATCCCTCCTTGGCGAGCAGTACTTC
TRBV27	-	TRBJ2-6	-	CASSLRTAGANVLTF	TGTGCCAGCAGTTTGAGGACTGCTGGGGCCAACGTCCTGACTTTC
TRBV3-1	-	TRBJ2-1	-	CASSQVGGRVFF	TGTGCCAGCAGCCAAGTTGGGGGTCGGGTGTTCTTC
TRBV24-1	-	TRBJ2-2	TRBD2	CATSPSGGTGELFF	TGTGCCACCAGTCCTTCGGGGGGTACCGGGGAGCTGTTTTTT
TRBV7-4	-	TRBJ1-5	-	CASSIETRVSNQPQHF	TGTGCCAGCAGTATAGAGACGAGGGTTAGCAATCAGCCCCAGCATTTT
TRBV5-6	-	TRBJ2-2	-	CASSLAGAGSGGELFF	TGTGCCAGCAGCTTGGCCGGCGCAGGGAGCGGCGGGGAGCTGTTTTTT
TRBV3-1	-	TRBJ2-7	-	CASSQWDPRSSYEQYF	TGTGCCAGCAGCCAATGGGACCCACGAAGCTCCTACGAGCAGTACTTC
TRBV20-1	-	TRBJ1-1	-	CSASTVNTEAFF	TGCAGTGCTAGTACTGTGAACACTGAAGCTTTCTTT
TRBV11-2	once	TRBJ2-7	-	CASSLSFAWGSYEQYF	TGTGCCAGCAGCTTATCCTTTGCGTGGGGATCCTACGAGCAGTACTTC
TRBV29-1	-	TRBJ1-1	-	CSCGSTLKLSF	-
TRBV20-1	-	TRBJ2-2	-	CSARGLTNTGELFF	TGCAGTGCTAGAGGTCTTACGAACACCGGGGAGCTGTTTTTT
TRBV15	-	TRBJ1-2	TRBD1	CATSSPGTGKANYGYTF	TGTGCCACCAGCAGCCCCGGGACAGGGAAAGCTAACTATGGCTACACCTTC
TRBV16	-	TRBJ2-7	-	CASSLGAGGDEQYF	TGTGCCAGCAGCCTCGGGGCAGGGGGGGACGAGCAGTACTTC
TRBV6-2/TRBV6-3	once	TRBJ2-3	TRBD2	CASSYWTSGGFRDTQYF	TGTGCCAGCAGTTACTGGACTAGCGGGGGGTTCCGGGATACGCAGTATTTT
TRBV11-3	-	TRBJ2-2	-	CASSLIVAGELFF	TGTGCCAGCAGCTTAATCGTCGCCGGGGAGCTGTTTTTT
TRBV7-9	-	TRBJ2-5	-	CASSLAGLWSAQYF	TGTGCCAGCAGCTTAGCAGGTTTATGGTCGGCCCAGTACTTC
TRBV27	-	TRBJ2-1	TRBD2	CASSLRRLAGGPRHNEQFF	TGTGCCAGCAGTTTGAGGCGGCTAGCGGGGGGGCCTCGGCACAATGAGCAGTTCTTC
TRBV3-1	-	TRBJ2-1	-	CASSQVIFSGNNEQFF	TGTGCCAGCAGCCAAGTTATTTTTTCGGGGAACAATGAGCAGTTCTTC
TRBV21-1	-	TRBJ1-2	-	CASIPWDDYGYTF	TGTGCCAGCATCCCCTGGGACGACTATGGCTACACCTTC
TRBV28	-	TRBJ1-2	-	CASSPPAVGGYTF	TGTGCCAGCAGTCCACCTGCGGTTGGTGGCTACACCTTC
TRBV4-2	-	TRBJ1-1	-	CASSQVSSLNTEAFF	TGTGCCAGCAGCCAGGTCAGCAGCTTGAACACTGAAGCTTTCTTT
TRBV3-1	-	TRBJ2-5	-	CASSQGPTQETQYF	TGTGCCAGCAGCCAGGGACCGACGCAAGAGACCCAGTACTTC
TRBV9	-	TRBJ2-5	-	CASSPIPGETQYF	TGTGCCAGCAGCCCCATCCCAGGCGAGACCCAGTACTTC
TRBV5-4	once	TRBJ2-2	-	CASSPGRGRSNTGELFF	TGTGCCAGCAGCCCCGGCCGGGGGCGATCTAACACCGGGGAGCTGTTTTTT
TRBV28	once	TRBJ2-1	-	CASSLADSYNEQFF	TGTGCCAGCAGTTTGGCGGATTCCTACAATGAGCAGTTCTTC
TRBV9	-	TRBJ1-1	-	CASSVGGISTEAFF	TGTGCCAGCAGCGTAGGGGGGATTAGCACTGAAGCTTTCTTT
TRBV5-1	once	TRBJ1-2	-	CASSYDTGGYTF	TGCGCCAGCAGCTACGACACGGGCGGCTACACCTTC
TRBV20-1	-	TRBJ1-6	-	CSARGRTANSPLHF	TGCAGTGCTAGAGGACGGACAGCTAATTCACCCCTCCACTTT
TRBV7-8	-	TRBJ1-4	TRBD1	CASSFGTGGEKLFF	TGTGCCAGCAGCTTCGGGACAGGGGGGGAAAAACTGTTTTTT
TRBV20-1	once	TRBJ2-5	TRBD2	CSAPEVSGGRETQYF	TGCAGTGCCCCCGAAGTGTCGGGGGGGCGGGAGACCCAGTACTTC
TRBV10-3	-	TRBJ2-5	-	CAISRDPQETQYF	TGTGCCATCAGCCGGGACCCTCAAGAGACCCAGTACTTC
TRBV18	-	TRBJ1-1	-	CASSPGPARLTEAFF	TGTGCCAGCTCACCCGGACCCGCTCGTTTGACTGAAGCTTTCTTT
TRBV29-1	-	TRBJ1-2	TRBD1	CSVTGGLGYGYTF	TGCAGCGTCACAGGGGGTTTGGGCTATGGCTACACCTTC
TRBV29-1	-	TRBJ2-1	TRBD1	CSVVDRGEINEQFF	TGCAGCGTCGTGGACAGGGGTGAAATCAATGAGCAGTTCTTC
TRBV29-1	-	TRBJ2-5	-	CSVEEGAGETQYF	TGCAGCGTTGAAGAGGGGGCAGGAGAGACCCAGTACTTC
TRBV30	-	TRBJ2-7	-	CAWSVGDGPYEQYF	TGTGCCTGGAGTGTAGGGGACGGTCCCTACGAGCAGTACTTC
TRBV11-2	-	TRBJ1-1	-	CASSSNQGTPAFF	TGTGCCAGCAGCTCAAACCAGGGGACCCCGGCTTTCTTT
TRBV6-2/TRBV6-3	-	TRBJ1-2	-	CASSYSAGGAGTF	TGTGCCAGCAGTTACTCGGCAGGAGGAGCCGGAACCTTC
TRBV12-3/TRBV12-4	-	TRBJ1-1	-	CASSLVGGKNTEAFF	TGTGCCAGCAGTTTGGTGGGGGGTAAAAACACTGAAGCTTTCTTT
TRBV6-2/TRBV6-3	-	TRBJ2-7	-	CASTQPRGEQYF	TGTGCCAGCACCCAACCCAGGGGCGAGCAGTACTTC
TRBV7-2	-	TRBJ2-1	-	CASSLDLYNEQFF	TGTGCCAGCAGCTTAGACCTGTACAATGAGCAGTTCTTC
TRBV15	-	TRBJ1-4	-	CATSREVGRINEKLFF	TGTGCCACCAGCCGAGAGGTTGGCAGGATTAATGAAAAACTGTTTTTT
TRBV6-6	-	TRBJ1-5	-	CASSSSKWPQHF	TGTGCCAGCAGCTCGTCAAAATGGCCCCAGCATTTT
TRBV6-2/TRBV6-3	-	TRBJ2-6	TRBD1	CASSSGQARAGANVLTF	TGTGCCAGCAGTTCCGGACAGGCGAGGGCTGGGGCCAACGTCCTGACTTTC
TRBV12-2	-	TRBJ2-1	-	CASRLFRLAPYNEQFF	TGTGCAAGTCGCTTGTTTCGACTAGCCCCGTACAATGAGCAGTTCTTC
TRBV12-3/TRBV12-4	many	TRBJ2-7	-	CASSLGGSYEQYF	TGTGCCAGCAGTTTAGGCGGGTCCTACGAGCAGTACTTC
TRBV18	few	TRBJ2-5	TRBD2	CASSRTSVETQYF	TGTGCCAGCTCAAGGACTAGCGTGGAGACCCAGTACTTC